This T cell receptor beta chain was captured by sequencing in a study of CD8 T cells in Susac syndrome. As concerns this clonotype: The antigen remains undetermined. The junction shows a germline mismatch at one end, possibly a read error.

The CDR3 totals 13 residues. Germline loops: CDR1 LNHNV, CDR2 YYDKDF (reference sequence). Reverse transcription used about 0.5 to 1 ug RNA and random hexamers. TCRdb reprocessed the immunoSEQ multiplex PCR reads with MiXCR, giving one entry per CDR3 protein. The table has 160,000 or so distinct CDR3 sequences, 85% to 95% seen once. Points from the study as a whole: The CD4+ T cell repertoires of Susac syndrome were found to show no clonal expansion.

The sequence was obtained from a human donor with Susac syndrome. Sequencing was done on a sample of CD4+ T cells from PBMCs. The V and J genes are TRBV15 and TRBJ2-1; 10 bases align to TRBD1. The CDR3 sequence: CATSRDRTGGYIF. CDR3 DNA: TGTGCCACCAGCAGAGATCGGACAGGGGGTTATATCTTC. The full variable domain, completed using reference TRBV15 and TRBJ2-1, is DAMVIQNPRYQVTQFGKPVTLSCSQTLNHNVMYWYQQKSSQAPKLLFHYYDKDFNNEADTPDNFQSRRPNTSFCFLDIRSPGLGDTAMYLCATSRDRTGGYIFGPGTRLTVL.